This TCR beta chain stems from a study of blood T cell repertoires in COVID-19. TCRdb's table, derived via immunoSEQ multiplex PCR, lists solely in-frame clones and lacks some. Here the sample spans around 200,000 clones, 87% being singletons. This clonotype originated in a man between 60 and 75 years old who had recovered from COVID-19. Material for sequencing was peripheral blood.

CDR3 protein: CASSPGSDTQYF. Here the CDR3 DNA reads TGTGCCAGCAGCCCAGGGTCAGATACGCAGTATTTT. The chain uses TRBV3-1 (or the pseudogene TRBV3-2) and TRBJ2-3; a possible D gene is TRBD1 (5 bases). Germline CDR1 reads LGHDT; CDR2 reads YNNKEL (reference sequence). Trimming shortened V by 4 bases and J by 4 bases, and 6 bases separated the two germline ends. The CDR3 is 12 residues long.